The 26 T cell receptor beta chains below come from one sample, sequenced in a study of PD-L1 blockade in urothelial cancer. The time point here: pretreatment peripheral blood. TCRdb's table, derived via immunoSEQ multiplex PCR, lists solely in-frame clones and lacks some. The sample gives around 66,000 clones, approximately 80% of which show up once; around 1.5% is in the top ten. The sample in question was PBMCs, obtained around atezolizumab (anti-PD-L1) treatment. Every receptor here comes from a man in his sixties or seventies with urothelial cancer.

This chain uses TRBV28 with TRBJ1-2; no reliable D call. From germline, CDR1 is MDHEN and CDR2 SYDVKM. The CDR3 is 14 residues long. Between the trimmed V and J ends, which lost 5 bases and 2 bases, there was a span of 12 bases. CDR3 DNA sequence: TGTGCCAGCAGTGAAGAACTTAAGAACTATGGCTACACCTTC. Translation gives CASSEELKNYGYTF.

The chain combines TRBV6-5 with TRBJ2-7; 10 bases are a match to TRBD1. The CDR3 spans 14 residues. Germline CDR1 is MNHEY and CDR2 is SVGAGI. V shed 6 bases, J shed 7 bases, and the junction held 9 bases outside the gene matches. The CDR3, as DNA: TGTGCCAGCAGCCGCAGTGACAGGGGGCATGAGCAGTACTTC. Translated: CASSRSDRGHEQYF.

The chain employs TRBV5-4 and TRBJ1-1; TRBD1 agrees at 9 bases. Germline V gene data show CDR1 as SGHNT and CDR2 as YYREEE (reference sequence). The CDR3 is 14 amino acids. The V and J ends lost 5 bases and 2 bases, in that order; junction bases with no gene match: 4. The CDR3 DNA reads as TGTGCCAGCAGTTGGACAGGGGCCAACACTGAAGCTTTCTTT. Amino acids: CASSWTGANTEAFF.

V usage is TRBV5-4 and J usage is TRBJ1-1, with D possibly being TRBD1 (6 bases). Trimming removed 4 bases at V and 0 bases at J, with 16 bases between. This CDR3 has 16 residues. Germline V gene sequence: CDR1 SGHNT, CDR2 YYREEE (reference sequence). This chain's CDR3 is CASSPFRTAMNTEAFF. CDR3 DNA: TGTGCCAGCAGCCCCTTTAGGACAGCCATGAACACTGAAGCTTTCTTT.

The chain recombines TRBV2 with TRBJ2-7; D is perhaps TRBD2 (6 bases). The germline CDR1 and CDR2 sequences are SNHLY and FYNNEI. CDR3 length equals 12 residues. The V end lost 3 bases, the J end lost 9 bases, and 12 bases lay between the germline ends. CDR3 amino acids: CASSDTGVGQYF. Written as DNA, the CDR3 is TGTGCCAGCAGTGATACGGGGGTAGGGCAGTACTTC.

J is TRBJ2-3 and V is TRBV6-1; a weak D match, TRBD2 (6 bases). This CDR3 contains 13 residues. From germline, CDR1 is MNHNS and CDR2 SASEGT. V shed 6 bases and J shed 4 bases, with 11 bases lying between them. This CDR3 reads CASSLGSSDTQYF. The CDR3 nucleotides read TGTGCCAGCAGCCTCGGGAGTTCAGATACGCAGTATTTT.

The gene calls are TRBV5-1 and TRBJ1-1; possibly TRBD1 for D (5 bases). The CDR3 spans 16 residues. From germline, CDR1 is SGHRS and CDR2 YFSETQ. V was cut by 0 bases and J by 1 base, with 13 bases left in between. CDR3 sequence (DNA): TGCGCCAGCAGCTTGGCACAGGATTACCGGAACACTGAAGCTTTCTTT. It translates to CASSLAQDYRNTEAFF.

The chain is built from TRBV4-1 and TRBJ2-5; TRBD2 agrees at 11 bases. Unmatched junction bases numbered 19, after V lost 0 bases and J lost 4 bases. Germline CDR1 is MGHRA and CDR2 is YSYEKL. This CDR3 has 21 residues. DNA of the CDR3: TGCGCCAGCAGCCAAGACGCGGGGGTAGGTCTAGCGGGAGGAGGTCCAGAGACCCAGTACTTC. It codes for CASSQDAGVGLAGGGPETQYF.

This rearrangement joins TRBV15 to TRBJ2-5; 8 bases are shared with TRBD1. Germline lookup yields CDR1 LNHNV and CDR2 YYDKDF (reference sequence). CDR3 length: 17 residues. The V and J ends lost 0 bases and 1 base, in that order; junction bases with no gene match: 7. The CDR3 reads CATSRDRGQALQETQYF. The CDR3, as DNA: TGTGCCACCAGCAGAGATCGGGGACAGGCCCTCCAAGAGACCCAGTACTTC.

The chain joins TRBV5-4 to TRBJ2-2; tentative D call: TRBD2 (6 bases). The germline V gene encodes CDR1 SGHNT and CDR2 YYREEE (reference sequence). CDR3 length: 15 residues. V lost 4 bases to trimming and J lost 2 bases, with 12 bases between them. The CDR3: CASSTGTPNTGELFF. CDR3 in DNA: TGTGCCAGCAGCACCGGGACTCCAAACACCGGGGAGCTGTTTTTT.

This clone was counted a few times. This sequence joins TRBV5-6 and TRBJ1-1, with a weak D call TRBD1 (5 bases). Germline CDR1 SGHDT, CDR2 YYEEEE. Trimming took 3 bases from V and 8 from J, leaving 8 bases between them. CDR3 length: 11 residues. CDR3 amino acids: CASSWAGEAFF. In DNA form, the CDR3 reads TGTGCCAGCAGCTGGGCAGGGGAAGCTTTCTTT.

This chain connects TRBV29-1 to TRBJ2-5; the D gene is possibly TRBD1 (5 bases). Trimming removed 7 bases from V and 4 bases from J, with 19 bases in between. In germline, CDR1 is SQVTM, CDR2 ANQGSEA. The CDR3 is 14 amino acids. DNA for the CDR3: TGCAGCGCTCTAAACCCCAGGGTATCAGAGACCCAGTACTTC. Translated, it gives CSALNPRVSETQYF.

The rearrangement uses TRBV28 and TRBJ1-2; D gene ambiguous. The CDR3 totals 15 residues. V lost 4 bases to trimming and J lost 3 bases, with 15 bases between them. Germline lookup yields CDR1 MDHEN and CDR2 SYDVKM. CDR3 DNA: TGTGCCAGCAGTTCTGAGGGCAGAAGTGACTATGGCTACACCTTC. It codes for CASSSEGRSDYGYTF.

The V call is TRBV7-8, the J call TRBJ2-3, with 10 bases that match TRBD2. J lost 0 bases, V lost 5 bases, and 5 bases had no gene match. The CDR3 spans 16 residues. Germline CDR1 SGHVS, CDR2 FQNEAQ. Written as DNA, the CDR3 is TGTGCCAGCAGCGAACCGACTAGCGGGAGCACAGATACGCAGTATTTT. Its protein is CASSEPTSGSTDTQYF.

The V call is TRBV7-8, the J call TRBJ2-7, with 7 nucleotides matching TRBD1. The germline gives CDR1 SGHVS, CDR2 FQNEAQ. The V and J ends lost 8 bases and 0 bases, in that order; junction bases with no gene match: 4. The CDR3 contains 13 residues. The CDR3, as DNA: TGTGCCAGCTTGGACAGGAGCTCCTACGAGCAGTACTTC. Amino acids: CASLDRSSYEQYF.

The CDR3 DNA reads TGTGCCAGCAGCCTGGAGGGGGCAAAGCAGTACTTC. It yields the protein CASSLEGAKQYF. The chain recombines TRBV7-9 with TRBJ2-7; D might be TRBD1 (7 bases). The CDR3 length is 12 residues. V dropped 5 bases and J dropped 8 bases, with 13 bases sitting between them. The V gene's germline CDR1 is SEHNR and CDR2 FQNEAQ (reference sequence).

This clone was detected once. This chain connects TRBV6-1 to TRBJ2-7; TRBD2 is a possible D gene (5 bases). Between the trimmed V and J ends, which lost 3 bases and 0 bases, there was a span of 9 bases. Germline V CDR1 and CDR2: MNHNS, SASEGT. The CDR3 is 14 residues long. The CDR3 sequence is CASSDEGSSYEQYF. Here the CDR3 DNA reads TGTGCCAGCAGTGATGAGGGCAGCTCCTACGAGCAGTACTTC.

This rearrangement joins TRBV6-6 to TRBJ1-2; D ambiguous. Trimming took 5 bases from V and 4 from J, leaving 17 bases between them. From germline, CDR1 is MNHNY and CDR2 SVGAGI (reference sequence). The CDR3 sequence is 15 residues long. The DNA for the CDR3 is TGTGCCAGCAGTCCTCGTACCTACTCGGGCTATGGCTACACCTTC. Translation: CASSPRTYSGYGYTF.

The chain recombines TRBV18 with TRBJ2-1; 7 nucleotides match TRBD1. Germline V gene data show CDR1 as KGHSH and CDR2 as LQKENI. The V gene end was trimmed by 3 bases and the J gene end by 6 bases; junction bases not matched to a gene: 8. CDR3 length: 15 amino acids. The DNA for the CDR3 is TGTGCCAGCTCACCGGTGGTACAGGGGTTCAATGAGCAGTTCTTC. This sequence encodes CASSPVVQGFNEQFF.

A word on this clone: The germline gene is not matched at one end of the junction; a read error may be the cause. The V gene is TRBV2, the J gene TRBJ1-1; D remains ambiguous. Germline CDR1 reads SNHLY; CDR2 reads FYNNEI. CDR3 length: 12 amino acids. The CDR3 nucleotides read TGTGCCAGCAGTGAATCCTCTAGGCTGGCTAACTTT. As protein: CASSESSRLANF.

DNA for the CDR3: TGTGCCAGCAGCTACGCGGGGAGGACCTACGAGCAGTACTTC. It specifies CASSYAGRTYEQYF. The chain is built from TRBV5-8 and TRBJ2-7, with D possibly TRBD2 on 6 matching bases. CDR3 size: 14 residues. V shed 3 bases and J shed 2 bases, with 12 bases lying between them. Per germline, CDR1 SGHTS and CDR2 YDEGEE. Combining the CDR3 with reference TRBV5-8 and TRBJ2-7 gives the whole variable domain EAGVTQSPTHLIKTRGQQATLRCSPISGHTSVYWYQQALGLGLQFLLWYDEGEERNRGNFPPRFSGRQFPNYSSELNVNALELEDSALYLCASSYAGRTYEQYFGPGTRLTVT.

This clone was observed a few times. The V gene is TRBV30, the J gene TRBJ1-2; D not certain. Per germline, CDR1 GTSNPN and CDR2 SVGIG (reference sequence). Trimming took off 0 bases at V and 5 bases at J, with 7 bases between the two ends. The CDR3 runs to 12 residues. CDR3 sequence: CAWSVGIYGYTF. The CDR3, as DNA: TGTGCCTGGAGTGTCGGGATTTATGGCTACACCTTC.

This clone has just a few counts. The genes are TRBV7-9 and TRBJ1-3; D ambiguous. Germline loops: CDR1 SEHNR, CDR2 FQNEAQ (reference sequence). V lost 3 bases, J lost 2 bases, and 8 bases lay in between. The CDR3 has 14 residues. As DNA, the CDR3 is TGTGCCAGCAGCTTTCCGGGTGCTGGAAACACCATATATTTT. It codes for CASSFPGAGNTIYF.

The V gene is TRBV28, the J gene TRBJ2-3, with 11 bases identical to TRBD2. The CDR3 consists of 16 residues. Trimming at V came to 3 bases and at J to 5 bases, leaving 7 bases not matched to a gene. Germline V gene sequence: CDR1 MDHEN, CDR2 SYDVKM. The CDR3, as DNA: TGTGCCAGCAGTTTTACTAGCGGGAGTGGGGTAGATACGCAGTATTTT. This sequence encodes CASSFTSGSGVDTQYF.

The chain carries TRBV7-9 and TRBJ2-1; D gene ambiguous. Germline V gives CDR1 SEHNR, CDR2 FQNEAQ (reference sequence). V dropped 1 base and J dropped 0 bases, with 10 bases sitting between them. The length of the CDR3 is 16 residues. The CDR3 region has the DNA TGTGCCAGCAGCTTAGTTTATTGGAGCTCCTACAATGAGCAGTTCTTC. This encodes CASSLVYWSSYNEQFF.

The rearrangement links TRBV7-9 to TRBJ2-7; 8 bases align to TRBD1. The CDR3 is 14 amino acids. V lost 4 bases, J lost 6 bases, and 8 bases stayed unmatched. The germline V gene has CDR1 SEHNR and CDR2 FQNEAQ (reference sequence). The DNA of the CDR3 is TGTGCCAGCAGCTCGGGACAGGTGGCGTCCGAGCAGTACTTC. This sequence encodes CASSSGQVASEQYF.